This TCR beta chain was recovered during a study of T cells after yellow fever vaccination. Trimming cost V 4 bases and J 2 bases; bases outside gene matches: 8. The CDR3 runs to 17 residues. CDR1 and CDR2 (germline): SEHNR, FQNEAQ (reference sequence). The 5'RACE template-switching step produced TCR cDNA and added a universal primer site and UMIs. TCRdb recomputed calls from the 5' RACE reads with MiXCR, one row per CDR3 protein. The table includes about 320,000 distinct CDR3 sequences, around a tenth detected once. This clonotype showed up just a few times. What it recognizes is unknown. Findings and caveats of the study: A weaker secondary response peaked on day 5, the primary on day 15. Booster sampling recovered most clones from primary vaccination (approximately 97% CD4, roughly 90% CD8). The presence of abundant clonotypes contaminating from the bulk population was possible in FACS-sorted repertoires.

Source: CD4+ T cells sorted from PBMCs, taken 45 days after the yellow fever booster vaccination. The chain recombines TRBV7-9 with TRBJ2-1; 10 positions match TRBD2. The source of this sequence is a man younger than 35 who received the YFV17D yellow fever vaccine. CDR3 loop: CASSSNRLAGAYNEQFF. The CDR3 nucleotides are TGTGCCAGCAGCTCCAACCGGCTAGCGGGGGCCTACAATGAGCAGTTCTTC.